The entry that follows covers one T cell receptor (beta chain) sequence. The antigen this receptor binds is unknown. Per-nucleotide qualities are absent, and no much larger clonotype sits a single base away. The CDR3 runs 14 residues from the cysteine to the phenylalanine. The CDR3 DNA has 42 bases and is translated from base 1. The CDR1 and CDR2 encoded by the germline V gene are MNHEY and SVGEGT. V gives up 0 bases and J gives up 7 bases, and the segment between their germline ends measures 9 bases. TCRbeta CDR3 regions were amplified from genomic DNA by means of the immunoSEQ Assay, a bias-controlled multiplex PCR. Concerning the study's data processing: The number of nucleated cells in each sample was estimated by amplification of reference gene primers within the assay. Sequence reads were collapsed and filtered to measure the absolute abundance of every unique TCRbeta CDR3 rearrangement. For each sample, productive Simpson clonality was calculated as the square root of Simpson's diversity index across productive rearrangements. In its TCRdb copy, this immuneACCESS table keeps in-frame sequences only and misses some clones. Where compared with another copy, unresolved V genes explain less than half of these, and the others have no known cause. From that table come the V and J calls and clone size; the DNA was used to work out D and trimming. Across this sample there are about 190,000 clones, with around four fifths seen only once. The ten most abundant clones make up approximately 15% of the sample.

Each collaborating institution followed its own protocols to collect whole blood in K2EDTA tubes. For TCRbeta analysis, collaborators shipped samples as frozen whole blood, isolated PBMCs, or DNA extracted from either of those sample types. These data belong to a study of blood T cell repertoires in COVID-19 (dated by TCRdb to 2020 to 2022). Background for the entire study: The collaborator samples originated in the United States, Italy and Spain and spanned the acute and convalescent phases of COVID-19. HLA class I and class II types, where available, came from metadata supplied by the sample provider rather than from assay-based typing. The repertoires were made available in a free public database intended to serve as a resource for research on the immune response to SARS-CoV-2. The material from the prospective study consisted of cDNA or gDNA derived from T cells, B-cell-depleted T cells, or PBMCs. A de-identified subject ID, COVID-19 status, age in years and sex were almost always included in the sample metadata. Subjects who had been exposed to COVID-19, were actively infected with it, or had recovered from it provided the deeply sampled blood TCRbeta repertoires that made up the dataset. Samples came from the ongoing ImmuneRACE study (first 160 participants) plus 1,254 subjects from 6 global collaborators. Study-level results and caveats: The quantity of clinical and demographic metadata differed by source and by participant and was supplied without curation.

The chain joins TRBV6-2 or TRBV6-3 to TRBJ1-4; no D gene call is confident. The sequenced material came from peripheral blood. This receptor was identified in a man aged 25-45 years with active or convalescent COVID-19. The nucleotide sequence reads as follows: TGTGCCAGCAGTTACTCCGGGGAGGCTGAAAAACTGTTTTTT. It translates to CASSYSGEAEKLFF.